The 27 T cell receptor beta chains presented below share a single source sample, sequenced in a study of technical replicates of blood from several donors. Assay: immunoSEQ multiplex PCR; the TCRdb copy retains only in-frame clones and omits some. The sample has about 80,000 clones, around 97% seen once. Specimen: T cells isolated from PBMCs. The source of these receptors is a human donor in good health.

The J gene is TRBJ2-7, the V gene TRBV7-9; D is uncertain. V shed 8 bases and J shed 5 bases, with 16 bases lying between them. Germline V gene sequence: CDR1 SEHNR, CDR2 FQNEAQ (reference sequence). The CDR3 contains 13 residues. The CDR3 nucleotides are TGTGCCAGCTCGCCCCCTCTTCAGGACGAGCAGTACTTC. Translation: CASSPPLQDEQYF. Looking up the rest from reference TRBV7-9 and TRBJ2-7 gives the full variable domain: DTGVSQNPRHKITKRGQNVTFRCDPISEHNRLYWYRQTLGQGPEFLTYFQNEAQLEKSRLLSDRFSAERPKGSFSTLEIQRTEQGDSAMYLCASSPPLQDEQYFGPGTRLTVT.

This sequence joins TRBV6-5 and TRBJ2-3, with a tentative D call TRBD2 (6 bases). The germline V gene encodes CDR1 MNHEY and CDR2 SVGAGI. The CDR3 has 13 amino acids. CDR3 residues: CVSRGRITDTQYF. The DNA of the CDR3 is TGTGTTTCTCGGGGGAGGATCACAGATACGCAGTATTTT.

This CDR3 reads CASSSRDRHTIYF. The CDR3 DNA follows: TGTGCCAGCAGCTCCAGGGACAGGCACACCATATATTTT. The J gene is TRBJ1-3, the V gene TRBV5-6, with 8 bases that match TRBD1. The ends lost 3 bases at V and 8 bases at J; junction bases unmatched: 4. CDR1 is SGHDT and CDR2 is YYEEEE in the germline V gene. The CDR3 is 13 amino acids.

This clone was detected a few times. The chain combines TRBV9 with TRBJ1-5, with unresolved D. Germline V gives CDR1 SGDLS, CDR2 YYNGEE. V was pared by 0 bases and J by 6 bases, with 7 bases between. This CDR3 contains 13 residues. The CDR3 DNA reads TGTGCCAGCAGCGTAGACTCGAGTCAGCCCCAGCATTTT. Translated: CASSVDSSQPQHF.

This CDR3 is CATSRGTSGYEQYF. The DNA of the CDR3 is TGTGCCACCAGCAGGGGGACTAGCGGATACGAGCAGTACTTC. The rearrangement links TRBV15 to TRBJ2-7; 11 bases align to TRBD2. Germline loops: CDR1 LNHNV, CDR2 YYDKDF (reference sequence). This CDR3 has 14 residues. The junction had 2 bases not matched to a gene; V was cut back by 3 bases and J by 4 bases.

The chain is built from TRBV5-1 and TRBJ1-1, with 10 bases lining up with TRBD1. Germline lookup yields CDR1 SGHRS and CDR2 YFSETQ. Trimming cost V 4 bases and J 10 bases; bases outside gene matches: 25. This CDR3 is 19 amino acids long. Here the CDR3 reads CASSPGGTGVVGGFGAAFF. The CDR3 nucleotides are TGCGCCAGCAGCCCGGGCGGGACAGGGGTAGTTGGGGGGTTTGGAGCAGCTTTCTTT.

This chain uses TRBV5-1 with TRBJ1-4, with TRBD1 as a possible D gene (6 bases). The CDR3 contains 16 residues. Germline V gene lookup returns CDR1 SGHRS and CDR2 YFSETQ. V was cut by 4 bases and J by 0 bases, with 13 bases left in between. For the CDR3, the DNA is TGCGCCAGCAGCATACGCAGGGGACCAACTAATGAAAAACTGTTTTTT. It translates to CASSIRRGPTNEKLFF.

The CDR3 is CASSLDRPLANTGELFF. Here the CDR3 DNA reads TGTGCCAGCAGCTTAGACAGACCTCTCGCGAACACCGGGGAGCTGTTTTTT. The chain combines TRBV7-2 with TRBJ2-2; D remains ambiguous. Germline V lookup: CDR1 SGHTA, CDR2 FQGNSA. Trimming pared 1 base from V and 0 bases from J, leaving 12 bases between. The CDR3 consists of 17 residues.

The CDR3, as DNA: TGTGCCAGCAGCCAATGGCCGGAGCAGTTCTTC. It codes for CASSQWPEQFF. The chain links TRBV7-9 to TRBJ2-1, with D unresolved. The germline gives CDR1 SEHNR, CDR2 FQNEAQ (reference sequence). Deletions cut 5 bases from V and 10 bases from J, with 9 bases between. The CDR3 runs to 11 residues.

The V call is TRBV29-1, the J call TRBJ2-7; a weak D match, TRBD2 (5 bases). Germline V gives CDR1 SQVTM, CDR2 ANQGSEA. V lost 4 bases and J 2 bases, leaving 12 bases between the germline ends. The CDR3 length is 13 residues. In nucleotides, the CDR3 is TGCAGCGTTGGACACACCGGGACCTACGAGCAGTACTTC. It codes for CSVGHTGTYEQYF.

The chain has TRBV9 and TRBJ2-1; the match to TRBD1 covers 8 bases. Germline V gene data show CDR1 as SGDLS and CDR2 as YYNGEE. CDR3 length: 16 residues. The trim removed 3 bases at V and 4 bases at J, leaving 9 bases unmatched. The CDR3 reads CASSAGQGVGYNEQFF. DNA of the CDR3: TGTGCCAGCAGCGCAGGACAGGGAGTCGGGTACAATGAGCAGTTCTTC.

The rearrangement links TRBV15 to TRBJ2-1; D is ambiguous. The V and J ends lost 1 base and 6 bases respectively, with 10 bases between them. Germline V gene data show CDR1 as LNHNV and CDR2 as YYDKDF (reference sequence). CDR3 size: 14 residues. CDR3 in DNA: TGTGCCACCAGCAGAGGTGCAGGTATCAATGAGCAGTTCTTC. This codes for CATSRGAGINEQFF.

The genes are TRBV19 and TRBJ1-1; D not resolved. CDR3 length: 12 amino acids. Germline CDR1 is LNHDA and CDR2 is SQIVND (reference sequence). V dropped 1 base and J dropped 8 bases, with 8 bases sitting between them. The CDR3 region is CASSIVPREAFF. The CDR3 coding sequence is TGTGCCAGTAGTATAGTCCCCAGGGAAGCTTTCTTT.

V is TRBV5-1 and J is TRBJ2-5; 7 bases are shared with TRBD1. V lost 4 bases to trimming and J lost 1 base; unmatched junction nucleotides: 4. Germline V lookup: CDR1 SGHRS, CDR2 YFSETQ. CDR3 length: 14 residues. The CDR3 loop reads CASSRGTAQETQYF. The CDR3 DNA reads TGCGCCAGCAGCAGGGGGACAGCCCAAGAGACCCAGTACTTC.

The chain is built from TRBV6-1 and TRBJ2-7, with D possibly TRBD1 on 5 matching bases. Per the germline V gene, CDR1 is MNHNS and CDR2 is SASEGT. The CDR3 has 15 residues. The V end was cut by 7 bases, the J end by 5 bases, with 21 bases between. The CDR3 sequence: CASTPDLAGYHEQYF. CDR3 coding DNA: TGTGCCAGCACCCCGGACCTTGCAGGGTACCACGAGCAGTACTTC.

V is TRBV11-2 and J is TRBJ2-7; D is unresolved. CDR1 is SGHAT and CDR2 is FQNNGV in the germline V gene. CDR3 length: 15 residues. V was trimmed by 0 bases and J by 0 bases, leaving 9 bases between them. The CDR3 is CASSLDSGFSYEQYF. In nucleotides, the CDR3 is TGTGCCAGCAGCTTAGATTCAGGATTCTCCTACGAGCAGTACTTC.

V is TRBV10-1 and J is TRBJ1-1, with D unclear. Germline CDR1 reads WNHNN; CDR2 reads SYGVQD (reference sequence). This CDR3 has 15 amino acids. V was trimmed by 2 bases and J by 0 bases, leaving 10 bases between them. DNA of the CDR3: TGCGCCAGCAGTGAGCTATCTGGGCTGAACACTGAAGCTTTCTTT. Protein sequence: CASSELSGLNTEAFF.

CDR3 nucleotide sequence: TGTGCCAGCAGTACCTCAGGGGAACGGGCCTACGAGCAGTACTTC. Protein: CASSTSGERAYEQYF. The V gene is TRBV25-1, the J gene TRBJ2-7; D may be TRBD1 (6 bases). There are 15 residues in the CDR3. From germline, CDR1 is MGHDK and CDR2 SYGVNS. V was trimmed by 5 bases and J by 2 bases, leaving 16 bases between them.

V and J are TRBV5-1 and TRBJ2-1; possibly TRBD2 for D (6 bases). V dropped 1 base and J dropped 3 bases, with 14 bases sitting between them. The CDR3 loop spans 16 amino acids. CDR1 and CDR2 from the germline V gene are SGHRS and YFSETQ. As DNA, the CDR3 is TGCGCCAGCAGCTTGATGTCGGGACTTATCTACAATGAGCAGTTCTTC. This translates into CASSLMSGLIYNEQFF.

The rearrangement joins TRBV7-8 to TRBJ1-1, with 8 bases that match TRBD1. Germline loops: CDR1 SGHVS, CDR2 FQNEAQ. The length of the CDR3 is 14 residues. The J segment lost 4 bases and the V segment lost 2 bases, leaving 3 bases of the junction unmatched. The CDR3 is CASSLHRGTTEAFF. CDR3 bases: TGTGCCAGCAGCTTACACAGGGGGACCACTGAAGCTTTCTTT.

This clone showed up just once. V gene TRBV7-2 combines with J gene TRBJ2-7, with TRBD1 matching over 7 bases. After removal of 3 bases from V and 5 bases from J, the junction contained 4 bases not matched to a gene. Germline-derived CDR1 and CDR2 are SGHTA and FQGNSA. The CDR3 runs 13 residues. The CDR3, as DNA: TGTGCCAGCAGCTTCAGTACAGGGGACGAGCAGTACTTC. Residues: CASSFSTGDEQYF.

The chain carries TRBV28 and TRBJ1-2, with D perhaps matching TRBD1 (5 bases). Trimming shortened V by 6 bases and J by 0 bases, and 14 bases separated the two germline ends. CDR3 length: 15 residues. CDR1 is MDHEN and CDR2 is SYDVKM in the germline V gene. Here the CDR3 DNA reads TGTGCCAGCAGGGCGACAGACCTAGCTAACTATGGCTACACCTTC. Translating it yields CASRATDLANYGYTF.

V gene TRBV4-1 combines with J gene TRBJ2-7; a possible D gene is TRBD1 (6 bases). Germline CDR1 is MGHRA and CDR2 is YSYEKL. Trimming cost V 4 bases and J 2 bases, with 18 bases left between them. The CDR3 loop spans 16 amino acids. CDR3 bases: TGCGCCAGCAGCCTGGAGCTTACAGGGCTCCCCTACGAGCAGTACTTC. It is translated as CASSLELTGLPYEQYF.

The CDR3 loop reads CASRASGGTEAFF. CDR3 nucleotides: TGTGCCAGTAGGGCCTCGGGGGGCACTGAAGCTTTCTTT. This sequence joins TRBV19 and TRBJ1-1; maybe TRBD1 (5 bases). The germline CDR1 and CDR2 sequences are LNHDA and SQIVND (reference sequence). CDR3 length: 13 residues. Deletions cut 6 bases from V and 4 bases from J, with 12 bases between.

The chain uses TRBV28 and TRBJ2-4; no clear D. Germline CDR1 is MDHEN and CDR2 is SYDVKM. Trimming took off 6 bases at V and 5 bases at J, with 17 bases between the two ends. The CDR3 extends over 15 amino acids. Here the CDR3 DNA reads TGTGCCAGCAGCCGTCGACAAGACCCCGAAAACATTCAGTACTTC. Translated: CASSRRQDPENIQYF.

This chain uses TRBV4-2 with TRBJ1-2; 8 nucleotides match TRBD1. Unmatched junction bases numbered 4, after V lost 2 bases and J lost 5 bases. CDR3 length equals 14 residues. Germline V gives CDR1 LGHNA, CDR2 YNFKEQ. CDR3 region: CASSQSGQDYGYTF. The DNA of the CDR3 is TGTGCCAGCAGCCAATCGGGACAGGATTATGGCTACACCTTC.

DNA for the CDR3: TGCGCCAGCAGCCAGGTCGGCGACAGGCCCAATCAGCCCCAGCATTTT. Translating it yields CASSQVGDRPNQPQHF. V gene TRBV4-1 combines with J gene TRBJ1-5; TRBD1 might be the D (6 bases). Germline CDR1 is MGHRA and CDR2 is YSYEKL. V was shortened by 3 bases and J by 3 bases, with 15 bases between the two germline ends. This CDR3 comprises 16 residues.